These 29 T cell receptor beta chains were sequenced from one sample in a study of blood T cells in healthy people across ages. Alongside a J-beta primer mix, a sample-barcoded 5' primer served in a second PCR lasting about 7 to 12 cycles. TCRdb used MiXCR to reprocess the 5' RACE reads, holding one entry per CDR3 protein. This table has approximately 1,700,000 distinct CDR3 sequences, about 39% appearing once. Sequenced sample: blood. These receptors were obtained from a human donor in good health.

This rearrangement joins TRBV10-3 to TRBJ2-1; D assignment may be TRBD1 or TRBD2 (6 bases each). Trimming stripped 3 bases from V and 7 bases from J, with 19 bases between. The CDR3 has 16 amino acids. The germline gives CDR1 ENHRY, CDR2 SYGVKD. CDR3 sequence: CAISDGGHSRGNEQFF. CDR3 in DNA: TGTGCCATCAGTGACGGGGGCCATTCTAGGGGGAATGAGCAGTTCTTC.

This chain uses TRBV29-1 with TRBJ2-1; D is perhaps TRBD2 (5 bases). Germline lookup yields CDR1 SQVTM and CDR2 ANQGSEA. The V end was cut by 6 bases, the J end by 5 bases, with 14 bases between. CDR3 size: 13 residues. Here the CDR3 DNA reads TGCAGCGTCGGACTCCCCGATGACAATGAGCAGTTCTTC. Encoded protein: CSVGLPDDNEQFF.

This clonotype was seen more than once but under ten times. The chain joins TRBV15 to TRBJ1-5; possible D gene TRBD1, 6 bases. Between the trimmed V and J ends, which lost 5 bases and 3 bases, there was a span of 11 bases. From germline, CDR1 is LNHNV and CDR2 YYDKDF (reference sequence). The CDR3 spans 14 residues. CDR3 bases: TGTGCCACCAGCCGCCGGGACAACAATCAGCCCCAGCATTTT. Translated, it gives CATSRRDNNQPQHF.

The chain employs TRBV28 and TRBJ1-6, with 8 positions matching TRBD1. The CDR3 contains 16 residues. V lost 4 bases, J lost 4 bases, and 6 bases stayed unmatched. Germline V gene lookup returns CDR1 MDHEN and CDR2 SYDVKM. The DNA for the CDR3 is TGTGCCAGCAGTTCCCGGGACAGGCCATATAATTCACCCCTCCACTTT. Translation: CASSSRDRPYNSPLHF.

J is TRBJ1-5 and V is TRBV10-2; D is undetermined. There are 14 residues in the CDR3. The germline V and J ends were trimmed by 7 bases and 0 bases, with 10 bases remaining between them. Germline-derived CDR1 and CDR2 are WSHSY and SAAADI. DNA for the CDR3: TGCGCCAGCACCGGCCAATTTAGCAATCAGCCCCAGCATTTT. It specifies CASTGQFSNQPQHF.

CDR3 DNA: TGTGCCAGCAGTGACTGGGGAGGACAACAGTATTTT. It codes for CASSDWGGQQYF. The J gene is TRBJ2-3, the V gene TRBV25-1, with a possible D match to TRBD2 (6 bases). Looked up from germline, CDR1 is MGHDK and CDR2 is SYGVNS. The CDR3 is 12 amino acids. The germline V and J ends were trimmed by 3 bases and 12 bases, with 13 bases remaining between them.

The V call is TRBV19, the J call TRBJ1-4, with 8 bases matching TRBD1. The ends lost 6 bases at V and 8 bases at J; junction bases unmatched: 8. The CDR3 is 14 residues long. Germline CDR1 reads LNHDA; CDR2 reads SQIVND (reference sequence). The CDR3 DNA is TGTGCCAGTAGCGGAAGCAGGGGGCAGGAAAAACTGTTTTTT. This codes for CASSGSRGQEKLFF.

The chain employs TRBV4-3 and TRBJ1-2; TRBD1 matches 9 bases. V lost 3 bases and J lost 2; bases outside the gene matches: 4. The CDR3 consists of 15 residues. Germline CDR1 LGHNA, CDR2 YSLEER. CDR3 loop: CASSHGTGRNYGYTF. The CDR3 coding sequence is TGCGCCAGCAGCCACGGGACAGGGCGAAACTATGGCTACACCTTC.

This sequence joins TRBV4-2 and TRBJ2-6; 9 bases align to TRBD1. The CDR3 contains 20 residues. V lost 4 bases, J lost 1 base, and 14 bases stayed unmatched. Germline CDR1 LGHNA, CDR2 YNFKEQ. The CDR3: CASSPPPPGTGLSGANVLTF. As DNA, the CDR3 is TGTGCCAGCAGCCCCCCTCCCCCCGGGACAGGGCTTTCTGGGGCCAACGTCCTGACTTTC.

The chain combines TRBV29-1 with TRBJ2-3; D possibly uses TRBD1 or TRBD2 (5 bases each). Looked up from germline, CDR1 is SQVTM and CDR2 is ANQGSEA. The CDR3 has 13 residues. V was pared by 3 bases and J by 4 bases, with 11 bases between. The CDR3 sequence is CSVDLLGADTQYF. The CDR3, as DNA: TGCAGCGTTGACTTATTGGGGGCAGATACGCAGTATTTT.

This clonotype was detected only once. The J gene is TRBJ1-2, the V gene TRBV6-4; 9 nucleotides line up with TRBD1. Unmatched junction bases numbered 8, after V lost 5 bases and J lost 4 bases. CDR1 is MRHNA and CDR2 is SNTAGT in the germline V gene. This CDR3 is 15 amino acids long. Written as DNA, the CDR3 is TGTGCCAGCAGTTCGACCGGACAGGGGCTCTATGGCTACACCTTC. This translates into CASSSTGQGLYGYTF.

The table lists this clonotype with a count of one. In DNA, the CDR3 is TGTGCCAGCAGTTTAACGCGGGACAGGGAACCTCATAGCAATCAGCCCCAGCATTTT. As protein: CASSLTRDREPHSNQPQHF. The J gene is TRBJ1-5, the V gene TRBV12-3 or TRBV12-4; the match to TRBD1 covers 9 bases. V lost 2 bases and J lost 0; bases outside the gene matches: 11. The CDR3 length is 19 residues.

The genes are TRBV6-1 and TRBJ1-1; 7 bases are shared with TRBD1. Per the germline V gene, CDR1 is MNHNS and CDR2 is SASEGT. V shed 6 bases, J shed 3 bases, and the junction held 10 bases outside the gene matches. The CDR3 covers 15 residues. The CDR3: CASSPMAGGHTEAFF. The CDR3 DNA sequence: TGTGCCAGCAGCCCTATGGCAGGGGGGCACACTGAAGCTTTCTTT.

J is TRBJ2-3 and V is TRBV12-3 or TRBV12-4; no firm D call. V was cut by 6 bases and J by 3 bases, with 13 bases left in between. This CDR3 comprises 14 residues. CDR3 amino acids: CASSLAWPTDTQYF. CDR3 bases: TGTGCCAGCAGCCTGGCTTGGCCTACAGATACGCAGTATTTT.

V is TRBV2 and J is TRBJ2-5, with D hard to call. V lost 7 bases and J lost 2, with 14 bases in between. There are 14 residues in the CDR3. CDR1 and CDR2 (germline): SNHLY, FYNNEI. CDR3 sequence: CASTQSLRQETQYF. The DNA for the CDR3 is TGTGCCAGCACCCAAAGTCTCAGACAAGAGACCCAGTACTTC. Using reference TRBV2 and TRBJ2-5 for the parts outside the CDR3, the full variable domain is EPEVTQTPSHQVTQMGQEVILRCVPISNHLYFYWYRQILGQKVEFLVSFYNNEISEKSEIFDDQFSVERPDGSNFTLKIRSTKLEDSAMYFCASTQSLRQETQYFGPGTRLLVL.

The CDR3 spells CATSDSKRGTNYGYTF. Written as DNA, the CDR3 is TGTGCCACCAGTGATTCAAAAAGGGGGACGAACTATGGCTACACCTTC. This sequence joins TRBV24-1 and TRBJ1-2, with TRBD1 as a possible D gene (6 bases). Germline V gives CDR1 KGHDR, CDR2 SFDVKD. This CDR3 is built from 16 residues. The V end was cut by 2 bases, the J end by 2 bases, with 14 bases between.

Worth noting for this clonotype: One end of the junction fails to match germline, which may point to a read error. The chain recombines TRBV9 with TRBJ2-3; a weak D match, TRBD1 (6 bases). CDR3 length: 15 amino acids. Germline-derived CDR1 and CDR2 are SGDLS and YYNGEE. Here the CDR3 reads CAGSFLQGLTDAQYF. Here the CDR3 DNA reads TGTGCCGGCAGTTTTCTCCAGGGGTTGACAGATGCGCAGTATTTT.

The CDR3 DNA is TGCGCCAGCAGCCAGACTAGCGGGGAGGGGGATGGGCAGTTCTTC. It specifies CASSQTSGEGDGQFF. V usage is TRBV4-3 and J usage is TRBJ2-1; 11 nucleotides match TRBD2. CDR3 size: 15 residues. J was trimmed by 12 bases and V by 3 bases; bases with no gene match: 10. Per the germline V gene, CDR1 is LGHNA and CDR2 is YSLEER.

Of note for this clonotype: The junction does not match germline at one end; this may be a read error. The V call is TRBV7-2, the J call TRBJ2-1; D remains unclear. CDR3 length: 13 amino acids. The V gene's germline CDR1 is SGHTA and CDR2 FQGNSA. CDR3 residues: CASRRGTNNGQFF. The CDR3 DNA is TGTGCCAGCAGGCGTGGTACCAACAATGGGCAGTTCTTC.

The chain couples TRBV10-3 to TRBJ1-6; unclear D gene. V was shortened by 11 bases and J by 0 bases, with 8 bases between the two germline ends. CDR3 length: 13 residues. Germline CDR1 reads ENHRY; CDR2 reads SYGVKD. Written as DNA, the CDR3 is TGTGCCCTGCAGAGCTCCTATAATTCACCCCTCCACTTT. Protein sequence: CALQSSYNSPLHF.

This clonotype occurred a few times. The rearrangement uses TRBV28 and TRBJ1-6; 8 bases are shared with TRBD1. V shed 5 bases and J 6 bases; nucleotides not matched to a gene: 6. Germline CDR1 MDHEN, CDR2 SYDVKM. This CDR3 contains 15 residues. CDR3 loop: CASSGRTGINSPLHF. As DNA, the CDR3 is TGTGCCAGCAGTGGTAGGACAGGGATTAATTCACCCCTCCACTTT.

The rearrangement links TRBV11-2 to TRBJ2-7; the D gene is possibly TRBD1 (6 bases). Germline CDR1 is SGHAT and CDR2 is FQNNGV. Trimming shortened V by 9 bases and J by 6 bases, and 15 bases separated the two germline ends. The CDR3 contains 12 residues. CDR3 residues: CASAGASCEQYF. CDR3 DNA sequence: TGTGCCAGTGCAGGGGCTTCTTGCGAGCAGTACTTC.

The chain uses TRBV20-1 and TRBJ1-6; D remains ambiguous. This CDR3 spans 13 amino acids. Per germline, CDR1 DFQATT and CDR2 SNEGSKA (reference sequence). Between the trimmed V and J ends, which lost 0 bases and 9 bases, there was a span of 9 bases. CDR3 loop: CSARDMVGSPLHF. The CDR3, as DNA: TGCAGTGCTAGAGATATGGTGGGTTCACCCCTCCACTTT.

This clonotype was counted ten times or more. The chain links TRBV7-2 to TRBJ2-3, with TRBD2 matching over 7 bases. This CDR3 is built from 13 residues. Germline V gene sequence: CDR1 SGHTA, CDR2 FQGNSA. The V and J ends lost 7 bases and 3 bases, in that order; junction bases with no gene match: 4. The CDR3 nucleotides are TGTGCCAGCAAGGGCGGGGGAACAGATACGCAGTATTTT. Translation gives CASKGGGTDTQYF.

V is TRBV7-3 and J is TRBJ2-6; possibly TRBD2 for D (6 bases). V shed 3 bases and J shed 3 bases, with 15 bases lying between them. CDR3 length: 17 amino acids. The V gene's germline CDR1 is SGHTA and CDR2 FQGTGA. The chain's CDR3 is CASSFVAEPYGANVLTF. For the CDR3, the DNA is TGTGCCAGCAGCTTTGTAGCGGAACCCTATGGGGCCAACGTCCTGACTTTC.

The J gene is TRBJ1-1, the V gene TRBV6-2 or TRBV6-3; maybe TRBD1 (5 bases). V dropped 2 bases and J dropped 0 bases, with 10 bases sitting between them. The CDR3 length is 15 residues. In germline, CDR1 is MNHEY, CDR2 SVGEGT. CDR3 amino acids: CASSYETEVNTEAFF. CDR3 nucleotide sequence: TGTGCCAGCAGTTACGAGACAGAAGTGAACACTGAAGCTTTCTTT.

This clonotype was counted a few times. The chain joins TRBV29-1 to TRBJ2-5; D uncertain. The ends were cut back, 7 bases at V and 4 bases at J, with 13 bases in the middle. There are 12 residues in the CDR3. Germline V lookup: CDR1 SQVTM, CDR2 ANQGSEA. The CDR3 nucleotides are TGCAGCGGGTTATTGGGCGGAGAGACCCAGTACTTC. Encoded protein: CSGLLGGETQYF.

This clonotype was seen only a few times. The genes are TRBV5-4 and TRBJ2-4; D might be TRBD1 (6 bases). Matching the DNA end better, TRBJ2-7 makes the J call doubtful. The CDR3 has 15 amino acids. The germline CDR1 and CDR2 sequences are SGHNT and YYREEE (reference sequence). CDR3 sequence: CASSNGPGETYEQYF. As DNA, the CDR3 is TGTGCCAGCAGCAACGGCCCAGGGGAAACCTACGAGCAGTACTTC.

V and J are TRBV7-2 and TRBJ1-2, with D uncertain. The length of the CDR3 is 13 residues. Per the germline V gene, CDR1 is SGHTA and CDR2 is FQGNSA. The V gene lost 4 bases and the J gene lost 8 bases, with 14 bases spanning the gap. The DNA for the CDR3 is TGTGCCAGCAGCTCAAGGGTCAGCGGAGGCTACACCTTC. Encoded protein: CASSSRVSGGYTF.